These 5 T cell receptor beta chains came from one sample sequenced in a study of T cell responses to AZD1222 COVID-19 vaccine (dated by TCRdb to the early 2020s). The method behind the library was the immunoSEQ multiplex PCR assay. In TCRdb, the immuneACCESS table is reduced to in-frame sequences with V and J assigned. These tables do not hold every clone; where another copy was compared, an unresolved V gene accounts for under half, and the others remain unexplained. The sample yields 92,000 or so clones; around 91% were counted once. The top ten clones comprise around 5.5% of the sample. The time point label corresponds to: about 28 days (+/-7) after the second vaccine dose. Here the sequenced sample was peripheral blood, taken 28 days after the second AZD1222 dose. These receptors originate from an adult who received the AZD1222 COVID-19 vaccine.

The count of this clone is one. The genes are TRBV3-1 (or the pseudogene TRBV3-2) and TRBJ2-5; 13 bases align to TRBD2. The CDR3 has 14 amino acids. The germline CDR1 and CDR2 sequences are LGHDT and YNNKEL (reference sequence). Trimming removed 4 bases from V and 5 bases from J; junction bases left unmatched: 1. The CDR3 here is CASSRLAGGETQYF. Here the CDR3 DNA reads TGTGCCAGCAGCCGACTAGCGGGGGGTGAGACCCAGTACTTC.

The rearrangement uses TRBV7-3 and TRBJ2-3; D is possibly TRBD1 (6 bases). CDR1 is SGHTA and CDR2 is FQGTGA in the germline V gene. Trimming removed 5 bases from V and 0 bases from J, with 9 bases in between. This CDR3 has 14 amino acids. This CDR3 is CASSAGASTDTQYF. Here the CDR3 DNA reads TGTGCCAGCAGCGCAGGGGCTAGCACAGATACGCAGTATTTT.

This chain uses TRBV5-1 with TRBJ1-1; D is possibly TRBD1 (6 bases). From germline, CDR1 is SGHRS and CDR2 YFSETQ. The CDR3 is 15 amino acids. The V gene lost 3 bases and the J gene lost 2 bases, with 14 bases spanning the gap. CDR3 in DNA: TGCGCCAGCAGCTATGGGGGGCTCGGAAACACTGAAGCTTTCTTT. Its translation is CASSYGGLGNTEAFF.

This chain uses TRBV5-5 with TRBJ2-2; D is uncertain. CDR1 and CDR2 from the germline V gene are SGHKS and YYEKEE (reference sequence). The germline V and J ends were trimmed by 4 bases and 4 bases, with 17 bases remaining between them. This CDR3 comprises 16 residues. Here the CDR3 reads CASSTTWSMSTGELFF. The CDR3 DNA is TGTGCCAGCAGCACTACCTGGTCAATGAGCACCGGGGAGCTGTTTTTT.

This clone was seen a few times. The chain employs TRBV5-1 and TRBJ1-1, with D unresolved. The length of the CDR3 is 14 residues. The V end was cut by 6 bases, the J end by 1 base, with 13 bases between. Looked up from germline, CDR1 is SGHRS and CDR2 is YFSETQ. The CDR3 protein is CASTPRAGNTEAFF. CDR3 nucleotide sequence: TGCGCCAGCACCCCAAGGGCGGGGAACACTGAAGCTTTCTTT. Filled out from reference TRBV5-1 and TRBJ1-1, the complete variable domain reads KAGVTQTPRYLIKTRGQQVTLSCSPISGHRSVSWYQQTPGQGLQFLFEYFSETQRNKGNFPGRFSGRQFSNSRSEMNVSTLELGDSALYLCASTPRAGNTEAFFGQGTRLTVV.